This passage covers 2 T cell receptor beta chains from one sample sequenced in a study of cytomegalovirus exposure and HLA in healthy donors. This PCR relied on a set of 60 Vbeta primers and 13 Jbeta primers. Measured with immunoSEQ multiplex PCR; TCRdb has only the in-frame clones, and not every one. The profile covers nearly 65,000 clones, with approximately 76% appearing a single time and about 5.5% taken by the ten largest. What was sequenced was PBMCs. These receptors originate from a man in his forties or fifties in good health and CMV-seronegative.

CDR3 amino acids: CASRGTGPRREQYF. The CDR3 bases are TGTGCCAGTCGCGGGACAGGTCCTCGACGGGAGCAGTACTTC. The V gene is TRBV27, the J gene TRBJ2-7, with 8 bases that match TRBD1. With 9 bases clipped from V and 7 bases from J, the junction kept 14 bases outside the gene matches. Germline CDR1 and CDR2: MNHEY and SMNVEV (reference sequence). The CDR3 sequence is 14 residues long.

The V gene is TRBV5-4, the J gene TRBJ1-2; D is undetermined. The length of the CDR3 is 13 residues. Germline V gives CDR1 SGHNT, CDR2 YYREEE (reference sequence). V was trimmed by 1 base and J by 1 base, leaving 5 bases between them. The CDR3 DNA follows: TGTGCCAGCAGCTTGCGGGGTAACTATGGCTACACCTTC. Its protein product is CASSLRGNYGYTF. Complete variable domain (other parts from reference TRBV5-4 and TRBJ1-2): ETGVTQSPTHLIKTRGQQVTLRCSSQSGHNTVSWYQQALGQGPQFIFQYYREEENGRGNFPPRFSGLQFPNYSSELNVNALELDDSALYLCASSLRGNYGYTFGSGTRLTVV.